This T cell receptor (beta chain) was sequenced for a study of read filtering for tumor transcriptome and immune sequencing. The library was built from about 0.4 ug RNA with molecular barcoded adaptors for alpha/delta and beta/gamma chains. Each CDR3 protein gets one entry after TCRdb re-called the reads with MiXCR. The sample consists of tens of thousands of distinct CDR3 sequences, roughly an eighth of them appearing once. This clonotype was found many times. CDR1 is SGHTA, CDR2 FQGNSA, per germline. This CDR3 is 17 amino acids long. The J segment lost 3 bases and the V segment lost 6 bases, leaving 8 bases of the junction unmatched.

The chain couples TRBV7-2 to TRBJ2-3; TRBD2 agrees at 14 bases. Sequencing was carried out using a population of CD138-negative cells sorted from bone marrow. This receptor was identified in a donor at least 40 years old with multiple myeloma. CDR3: CASSPGLAGVSTDTQYF. CDR3 sequence (DNA): TGTGCCAGCAGTCCGGGACTAGCGGGAGTGAGTACAGATACGCAGTATTTT.